Below, 8 T cell receptor beta chains from the same sample are listed, as sequenced in a study of cytomegalovirus exposure and HLA in healthy donors. Sequenced by immunoSEQ multiplex PCR; TCRdb stores in-frame clones only, minus some. The sample consists of approximately 180,000 clones, 86% of them appearing once. Sequences were obtained from PBMCs. Receptors originate from a man younger than 35 in good health and CMV-seropositive.

The gene calls are TRBV28 and TRBJ2-7, with 9 bases lining up with TRBD2. V lost 6 bases, J lost 5 bases, and 11 bases stayed unmatched. The CDR3 has 15 amino acids. Germline CDR1 is MDHEN and CDR2 is SYDVKM. The CDR3 region is CASSPAGGGGNEQYF. CDR3 nucleotides: TGTGCCAGCAGCCCCGCCGGCGGGGGGGGGAACGAGCAGTACTTC.

The chain is built from TRBV7-8 and TRBJ2-7, with D perhaps TRBD1 (5 bases). Trimming removed 1 base at V and 5 bases at J, with 15 bases between. The CDR3 extends over 15 amino acids. Germline V gene data show CDR1 as SGHVS and CDR2 as FQNEAQ. The chain's CDR3 is CASSLVRRGSHEQYF. The CDR3 nucleotides read TGTGCCAGCAGCTTAGTACGAAGGGGAAGTCACGAGCAGTACTTC.

The chain has TRBV6-5 and TRBJ1-1; D perhaps matches TRBD1 (5 bases). V shed 8 bases and J shed 3 bases, with 10 bases lying between them. The CDR3 is 12 amino acids. Germline lookup yields CDR1 MNHEY and CDR2 SVGAGI. The CDR3 loop is CASGGWDTEAFF. In DNA, the CDR3 is TGTGCCAGCGGGGGGTGGGACACTGAAGCTTTCTTT.

The chain couples TRBV5-6 to TRBJ1-4, with D perhaps matching TRBD1 (6 bases). Germline V gene lookup returns CDR1 SGHDT and CDR2 YYEEEE. This CDR3 spans 16 amino acids. Trimming cost V 0 bases and J 5 bases, with 14 bases left between them. Written as DNA, the CDR3 is TGTGCCAGCAGCTTGGGATTTGGACAGATCAATGAAAAACTGTTTTTT. This encodes CASSLGFGQINEKLFF.

The chain employs TRBV23-1 and TRBJ1-5; no definite D call. TRBV23-1 is an open reading frame, and its role is uncertain. V gave up 9 bases and J gave up 7 bases, with 16 bases separating them. The length of the CDR3 is 13 residues. CDR3 DNA: TGCGCCAGGCCAGCGAGCTGGCGACAGCCCCAGCATTTT. Its protein product is CARPASWRQPQHF.

V is TRBV15 and J is TRBJ1-5, with D hard to call. Germline assignment: CDR1 LNHNV and CDR2 YYDKDF (reference sequence). V was pared by 0 bases and J by 0 bases, with 6 bases between. The CDR3 is 15 residues long. This CDR3 is CATSRERDSNQPQHF. Here the CDR3 DNA reads TGTGCCACCAGCAGAGAACGAGATAGCAATCAGCCCCAGCATTTT.

The chain uses TRBV5-1 and TRBJ2-1, with 10 bases identical to TRBD2. CDR1 SGHRS and CDR2 YFSETQ come from the germline V gene. The CDR3 length is 15 residues. V lost 4 bases and J lost 4; bases outside the gene matches: 5. CDR3 loop: CASSISGGNYNEQFF. Here the CDR3 DNA reads TGCGCCAGCAGCATTAGCGGGGGGAATTACAATGAGCAGTTCTTC.

This sequence joins TRBV7-9 and TRBJ2-7; 8 nucleotides agree with TRBD1. The junction had 8 bases not matched to a gene; V was cut back by 7 bases and J by 0 bases. From germline, CDR1 is SEHNR and CDR2 FQNEAQ (reference sequence). The CDR3 sequence is 15 residues long. CDR3 amino acids: CASTHGQGLSYEQYF. The CDR3, as DNA: TGTGCCAGCACCCATGGACAGGGACTCTCCTACGAGCAGTACTTC.